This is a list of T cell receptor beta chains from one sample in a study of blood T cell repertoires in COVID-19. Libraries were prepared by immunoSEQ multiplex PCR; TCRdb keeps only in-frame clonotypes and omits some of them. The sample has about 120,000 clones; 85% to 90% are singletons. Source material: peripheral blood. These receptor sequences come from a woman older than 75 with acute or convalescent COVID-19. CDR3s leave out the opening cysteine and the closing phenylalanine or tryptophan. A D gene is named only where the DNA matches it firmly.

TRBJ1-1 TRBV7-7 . ASSLTGNTEAF
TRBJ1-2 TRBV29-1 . SVEGATYGYT
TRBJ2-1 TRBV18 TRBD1 ASSRGQGGYNEQF
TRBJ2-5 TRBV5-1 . ASSLRRVETQY
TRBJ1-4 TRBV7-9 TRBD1 ATVRAGQTNEKLF
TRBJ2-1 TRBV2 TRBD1 ASNRQGNNEQF
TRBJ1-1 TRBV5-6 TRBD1 ASSLVGQGTEAF
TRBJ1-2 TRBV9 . ASSVEPTGLGDGYT
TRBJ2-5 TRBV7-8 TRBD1 ASSLDRVLETQY
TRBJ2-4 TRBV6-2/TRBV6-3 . ASSYGLSGDIQY
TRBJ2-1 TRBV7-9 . ASTLRGNAYNEQF
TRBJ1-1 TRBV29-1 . SVLQGYTEAF
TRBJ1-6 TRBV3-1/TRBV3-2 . ASSLSGGGSYNSPLH
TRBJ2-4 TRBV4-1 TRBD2 ASSQESGTSGGLAKNIQY
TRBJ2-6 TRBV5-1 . ASAQGRPGANVLT
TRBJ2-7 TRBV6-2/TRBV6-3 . ASSLRHGGPYEQY
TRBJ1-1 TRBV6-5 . ASSLQQTNTEAF
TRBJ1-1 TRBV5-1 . ASSLVPGSMNTEAF
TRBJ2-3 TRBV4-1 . ASSQLGLTSDTQY
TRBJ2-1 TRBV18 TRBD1 ASSPKGTANNEQF
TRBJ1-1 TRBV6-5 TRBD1 AGGQGSGEAF
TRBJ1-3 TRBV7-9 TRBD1 ASSLSTGESGNTIY
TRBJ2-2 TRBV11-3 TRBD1 ASSQGANTGELF
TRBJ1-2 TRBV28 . ASSSLQGIYGYT
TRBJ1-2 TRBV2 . ASRADRYGYT
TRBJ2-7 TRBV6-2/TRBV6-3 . ASSPRGYEQY
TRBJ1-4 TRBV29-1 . SVGAGNEKLF
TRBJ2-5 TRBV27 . ASSFMEGETQY
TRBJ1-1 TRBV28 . ASSLLGAPPTGAF
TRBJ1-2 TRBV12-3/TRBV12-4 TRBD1 ASSRQGIGYT
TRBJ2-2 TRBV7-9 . ASSLGQLTGELF
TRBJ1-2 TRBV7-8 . ASSLGQNYGYT
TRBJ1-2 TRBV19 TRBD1 ASRTGWAHGYT
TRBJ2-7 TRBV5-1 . ASSLQPNMPRFVYEQY
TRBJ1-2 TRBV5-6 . ASSLPLGVASGYT
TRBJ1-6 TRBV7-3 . ASSLGGNSPLH
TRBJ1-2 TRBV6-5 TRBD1 ASRKTGSRGYT
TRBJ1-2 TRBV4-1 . ASSQDEGGPGYT
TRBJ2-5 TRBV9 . ASSVDQETQY
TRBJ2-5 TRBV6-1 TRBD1 ASSESSGGETQY
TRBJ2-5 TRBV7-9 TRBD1 ASSFGTDGTQY
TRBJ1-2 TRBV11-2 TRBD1 ASSLDRDRGHGYT
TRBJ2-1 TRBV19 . ASGDTILGQF
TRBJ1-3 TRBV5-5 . ASSLSGLGNTIY
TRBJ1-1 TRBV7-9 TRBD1 ASAGQENTEAF
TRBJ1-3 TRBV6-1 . ASSAPGMNSGNTIY
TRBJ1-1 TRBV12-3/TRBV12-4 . ASRGRTEAF
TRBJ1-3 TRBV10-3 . AISDRGNTIY
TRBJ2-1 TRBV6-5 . ASSYSTARAVNEQF
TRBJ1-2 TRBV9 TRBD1 ASSRDRGQSGYT
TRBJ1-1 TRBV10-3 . AISESGGAYTEAF
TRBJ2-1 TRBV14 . ASSQGSLYNEQF
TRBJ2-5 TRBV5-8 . ASSPGAVQEETQY
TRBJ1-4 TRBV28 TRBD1 AVRDSIEKLF